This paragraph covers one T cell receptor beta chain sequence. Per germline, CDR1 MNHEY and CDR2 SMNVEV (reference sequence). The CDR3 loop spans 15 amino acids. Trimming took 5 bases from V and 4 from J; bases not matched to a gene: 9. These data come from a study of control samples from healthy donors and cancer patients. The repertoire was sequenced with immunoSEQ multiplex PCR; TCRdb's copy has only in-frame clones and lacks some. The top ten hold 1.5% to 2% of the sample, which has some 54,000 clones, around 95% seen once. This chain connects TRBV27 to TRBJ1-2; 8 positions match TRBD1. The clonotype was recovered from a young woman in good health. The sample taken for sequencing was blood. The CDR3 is CASSRSRTGSYGYTF. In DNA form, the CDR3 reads TGTGCCAGCAGTCGATCGAGGACAGGGTCCTATGGCTACACCTTC.